These 18 T cell receptor beta chains were sequenced from one sample in a study of memory CD4+ T cells and cytomegalovirus serostatus. TCRdb's copy holds only in-frame clones and misses some; the assay was immunoSEQ multiplex PCR. The sample includes about 50,000 clones, 78% of them seen just once. The sort gate was single viable CD3+CD4+CD8-CD45RO+ cells for memory CD4+ T cells. Sequences were obtained from memory CD4+ T cells from blood. The receptors stem from an adult in good health and CMV-seronegative.

This chain connects TRBV6-5 to TRBJ1-5, with a possible D match to TRBD1 (5 bases). Germline V gives CDR1 MNHEY, CDR2 SVGAGI. The length of the CDR3 is 15 residues. The V end was cut by 2 bases, the J end by 3 bases, with 11 bases between. The CDR3 reads CASSYPGPNNQPQHF. The CDR3 nucleotides read TGTGCCAGCAGTTACCCGGGACCGAACAATCAGCCCCAGCATTTT.

V usage is TRBV2 and J usage is TRBJ2-5, with 7 bases that match TRBD2. In germline, CDR1 is SNHLY, CDR2 FYNNEI. V gave up 6 bases and J gave up 11 bases; unmatched junction bases: 12. The length of the CDR3 is 13 residues. This CDR3 reads CASSASGAGEQYF. The CDR3 bases are TGTGCCAGCAGCGCCTCCGGGGCGGGGGAGCAGTACTTC.

This clone was seen only a few times. The V gene is TRBV28, the J gene TRBJ1-5; the D gene is possibly TRBD1 (6 bases). The CDR3 is 15 amino acids. Between the trimmed V and J ends, which lost 5 bases and 3 bases, there was a span of 14 bases. CDR1 MDHEN and CDR2 SYDVKM come from the germline V gene. CDR3 in amino acids: CASSPSGAYNQPQHF. Written as DNA, the CDR3 is TGTGCCAGCAGTCCCTCGGGGGCATACAATCAGCCCCAGCATTTT.

This sequence joins TRBV2 and TRBJ1-6; TRBD1 matches 7 bases. The CDR3 is 13 amino acids. V lost 10 bases and J lost 6; bases outside the gene matches: 6. From germline, CDR1 is SNHLY and CDR2 FYNNEI. The CDR3 is CANTGQFNSPLHF. Here the CDR3 DNA reads TGTGCCAACACGGGACAGTTTAATTCACCCCTCCACTTT.

This clone was recorded only once. This chain links TRBV25-1 with TRBJ2-3; no reliable D call. Trimming shortened V by 0 bases and J by 2 bases, and 9 bases separated the two germline ends. CDR3 length equals 15 residues. Per germline, CDR1 MGHDK and CDR2 SYGVNS. The CDR3 sequence is CASSEYTRNTDTQYF. In DNA, the CDR3 is TGTGCCAGCAGTGAATATACCCGAAACACAGATACGCAGTATTTT.

The chain recombines TRBV7-2 with TRBJ2-2, with D unresolved. Per the germline V gene, CDR1 is SGHTA and CDR2 is FQGNSA. The CDR3 contains 13 residues. V was shortened by 0 bases and J by 6 bases, with 5 bases between the two germline ends. The DNA for the CDR3 is TGTGCCAGCAGCTTAGCGCTGGCCGGGGAGCTGTTTTTT. Translation: CASSLALAGELFF. The variable domain in full, with the rest retrieved from reference TRBV7-2 and TRBJ2-2, is GAGVSQSPSNKVTEKGKDVELRCDPISGHTALYWYRQSLGQGLEFLIYFQGNSAPDKSGLPSDRFSAERTGGSVSTLTIQRTQQEDSAVYLCASSLALAGELFFGEGSRLTVL.

V gene TRBV30 combines with J gene TRBJ2-7; 7 bases align to TRBD1. Looked up from germline, CDR1 is GTSNPN and CDR2 is SVGIG (reference sequence). The CDR3 sequence is 13 residues long. V gave up 5 bases and J gave up 1 base; unmatched junction bases: 5. In DNA form, the CDR3 reads TGTGCCTGGGCTAGACAGGGATCCTACGAGCAGTACTTC. Translating gives CAWARQGSYEQYF.

Only one count was recorded for this clone. The V and J genes are TRBV7-6 and TRBJ2-3; D gene unclear. Germline CDR1 SGHVS, CDR2 FNYEAQ. V was clipped by 0 bases and J by 0 bases, with 1 base between them. This CDR3 is built from 13 residues. The CDR3 nucleotides are TGTGCCAGCAGCTTAGCCAGCACAGATACGCAGTATTTT. Its translation is CASSLASTDTQYF.

The CDR3 region is CASASPLRVGNEQFF. CDR3 bases: TGTGCCAGCGCGAGCCCCCTTCGGGTCGGCAATGAGCAGTTCTTC. The V and J genes are TRBV7-9 and TRBJ2-1; D is unclear. CDR1 is SEHNR, CDR2 FQNEAQ, per germline (reference sequence). Trimming took off 8 bases at V and 6 bases at J, with 20 bases between the two ends. CDR3 length: 15 residues.

This clone showed up just a few times. This rearrangement joins TRBV6-1 to TRBJ2-2, with D unclear. Germline CDR1 reads MNHNS; CDR2 reads SASEGT. The CDR3 covers 14 residues. Deletions cut 9 bases from V and 1 base from J, with 12 bases between. CDR3 sequence reads: CARDSGRNTGELFF. The CDR3 DNA reads TGTGCCAGGGATTCGGGTCGGAACACCGGGGAGCTGTTTTTT.

This clone is medium-sized by share. The chain combines TRBV19 with TRBJ1-5, with a possible D match to TRBD1 (5 bases). This CDR3 region has 14 residues. Germline assignment: CDR1 LNHDA and CDR2 SQIVND (reference sequence). Trimming removed 3 bases from V and 7 bases from J, with 13 bases in between. The DNA of the CDR3 is TGTGCCAGTAGTATGGTTGGGGGTAGGCAGCCCCAGCATTTT. The encoded protein is CASSMVGGRQPQHF.

With regard to this clone: Other nucleotide sequences from this sample produce the same CDR3. The rearrangement uses TRBV2 and TRBJ1-6, with 8 bases identical to TRBD1. The CDR3 is 14 residues long. The germline V gene encodes CDR1 SNHLY and CDR2 FYNNEI. V dropped 9 bases and J dropped 6; count of bases not matched to a gene: 7. The CDR3 DNA sequence: TGTGCCAGTAGTAAGGACAGGGTTAATTCACCCCTCCACTTT. Protein product: CASSKDRVNSPLHF.

This clone was counted once. The chain is built from TRBV19 and TRBJ2-1; TRBD1 aligns across 10 bases. Germline V lookup: CDR1 LNHDA, CDR2 SQIVND (reference sequence). With 7 bases clipped from V and 7 bases from J, the junction kept 7 bases outside the gene matches. The CDR3 contains 14 residues. In nucleotides, the CDR3 is TGTGCCAGTACCCTCGGGACAGGGGTGAATGAGCAGTTCTTC. Its translation is CASTLGTGVNEQFF.

This sequence joins TRBV2 and TRBJ1-1, with D maybe TRBD1 (6 bases). The CDR3 runs to 14 residues. The V gene lost 4 bases and the J gene lost 4 bases, with 13 bases spanning the gap. Germline V gives CDR1 SNHLY, CDR2 FYNNEI. Here the CDR3 reads CASSVLVGGTEAFF. In nucleotides, the CDR3 is TGTGCCAGCAGTGTCCTAGTAGGGGGCACTGAAGCTTTCTTT. The full variable domain, rest sourced from reference TRBV2 and TRBJ1-1, is EPEVTQTPSHQVTQMGQEVILRCVPISNHLYFYWYRQILGQKVEFLVSFYNNEISEKSEIFDDQFSVERPDGSNFTLKIRSTKLEDSAMYFCASSVLVGGTEAFFGQGTRLTVV.

The V call is TRBV7-2, the J call TRBJ1-2; D gene ambiguous. V was shortened by 4 bases and J by 8 bases, with 17 bases between the two germline ends. There are 14 residues in the CDR3. Germline assignment: CDR1 SGHTA and CDR2 FQGNSA. CDR3 amino acids: CASSSTGSPLGYTF. CDR3 DNA: TGTGCCAGCAGCTCCACCGGATCCCCGTTGGGCTACACCTTC.

The V and J genes are TRBV18 and TRBJ2-7; 11 nucleotides agree with TRBD2. CDR1 is KGHSH and CDR2 is LQKENI in the germline V gene. There are 16 residues in the CDR3. V lost 2 bases and J lost 4; bases outside the gene matches: 7. This CDR3 is CASSPVLAGGLYEQYF. The CDR3 nucleotides are TGTGCCAGCTCACCAGTTCTAGCGGGAGGTCTGTACGAGCAGTACTTC.

This clone was detected a few times. The chain is built from TRBV27 and TRBJ1-2; 10 nucleotides line up with TRBD1. The CDR3 totals 12 residues. The trim removed 10 bases at V and 4 bases at J, leaving 3 bases unmatched. CDR1 and CDR2 (germline): MNHEY, SMNVEV (reference sequence). CDR3 region: CATRTGGYGYTF. Here the CDR3 DNA reads TGTGCCACCAGGACAGGGGGCTATGGCTACACCTTC.

The table lists this clone with a count of one. CDR3 sequence: CSVKSGRAKQFF. The CDR3 DNA reads TGCAGCGTCAAAAGCGGGAGGGCCAAGCAGTTCTTC. This rearrangement joins TRBV29-1 to TRBJ2-1; 10 bases agree with TRBD2. This CDR3 is built from 12 residues. After removal of 6 bases from V and 11 bases from J, the junction contained 7 bases not matched to a gene. Looked up from germline, CDR1 is SQVTM and CDR2 is ANQGSEA.